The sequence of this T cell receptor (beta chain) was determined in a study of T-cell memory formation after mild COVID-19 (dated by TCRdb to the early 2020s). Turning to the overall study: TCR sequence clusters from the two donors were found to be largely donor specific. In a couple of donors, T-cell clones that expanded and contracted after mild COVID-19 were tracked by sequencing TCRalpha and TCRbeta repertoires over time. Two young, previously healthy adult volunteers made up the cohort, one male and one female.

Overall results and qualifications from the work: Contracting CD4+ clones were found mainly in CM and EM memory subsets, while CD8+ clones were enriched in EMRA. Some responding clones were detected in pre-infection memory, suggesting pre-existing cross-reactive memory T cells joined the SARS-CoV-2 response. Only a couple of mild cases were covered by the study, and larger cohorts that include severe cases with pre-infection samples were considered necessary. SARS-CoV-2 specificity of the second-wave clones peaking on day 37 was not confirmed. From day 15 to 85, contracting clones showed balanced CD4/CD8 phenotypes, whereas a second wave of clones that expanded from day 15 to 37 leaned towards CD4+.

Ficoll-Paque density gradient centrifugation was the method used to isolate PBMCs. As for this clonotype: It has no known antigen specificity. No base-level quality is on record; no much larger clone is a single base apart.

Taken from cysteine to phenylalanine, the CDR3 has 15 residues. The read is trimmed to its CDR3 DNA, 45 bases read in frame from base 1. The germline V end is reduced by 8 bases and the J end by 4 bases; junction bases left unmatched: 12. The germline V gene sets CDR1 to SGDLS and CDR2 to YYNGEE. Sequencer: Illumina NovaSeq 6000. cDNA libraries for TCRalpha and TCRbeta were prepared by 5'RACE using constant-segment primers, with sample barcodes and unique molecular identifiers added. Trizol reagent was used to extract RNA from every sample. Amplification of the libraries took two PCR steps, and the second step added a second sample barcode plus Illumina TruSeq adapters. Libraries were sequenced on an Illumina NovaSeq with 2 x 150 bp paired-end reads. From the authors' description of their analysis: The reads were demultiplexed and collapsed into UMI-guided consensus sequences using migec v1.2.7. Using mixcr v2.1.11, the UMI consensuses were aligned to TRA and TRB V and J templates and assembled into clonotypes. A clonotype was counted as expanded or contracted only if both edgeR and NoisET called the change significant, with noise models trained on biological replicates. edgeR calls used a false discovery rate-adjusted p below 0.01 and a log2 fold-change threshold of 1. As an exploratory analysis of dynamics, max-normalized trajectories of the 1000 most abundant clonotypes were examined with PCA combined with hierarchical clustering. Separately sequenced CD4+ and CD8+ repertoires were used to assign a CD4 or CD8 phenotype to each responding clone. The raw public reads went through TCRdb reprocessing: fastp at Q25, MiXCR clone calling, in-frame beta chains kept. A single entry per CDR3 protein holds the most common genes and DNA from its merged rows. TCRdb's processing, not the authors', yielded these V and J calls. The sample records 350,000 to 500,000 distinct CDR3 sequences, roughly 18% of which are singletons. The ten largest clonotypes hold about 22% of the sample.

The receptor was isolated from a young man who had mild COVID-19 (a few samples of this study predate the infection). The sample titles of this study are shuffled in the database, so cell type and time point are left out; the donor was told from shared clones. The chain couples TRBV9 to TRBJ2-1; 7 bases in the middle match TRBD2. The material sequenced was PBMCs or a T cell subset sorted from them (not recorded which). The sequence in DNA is TGTGCCAGTGGGACGGGCGGGGGTAGATACAATGAGCAGTTCTTC. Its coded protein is CASGTGGGRYNEQFF.